This TCR beta chain came from a study of post-analysis software for immune sequencing data. Findings and limits, study-wide: Several TRBV segments (TRBV5-6, TRBV5-1 and TRBV20-1 among them) occurred more frequently in patients than in controls.

After removal of 1 base from V and 8 bases from J, the junction contained 10 bases not matched to a gene. The CDR3 is made up of 15 amino acids. Germline CDR1 reads DFQATT; CDR2 reads SNEGSKA (reference sequence). In the case of this clonotype: No antigen is known for it.

Incorporated into the TCR beta cDNA libraries were unique molecular identifiers, which served to reduce PCR and sequencing biases. TCRdb re-derived calls from the PCR reads in MiXCR, one entry per CDR3 protein. The repertoire holds about 770,000 distinct CDR3 sequences, 46% seen once, with roughly 4.9% in the top ten. J is TRBJ1-5 and V is TRBV20-1; 8 bases fit TRBD1. Sample: blood. This receptor was taken from a girl aged 10 to 17 with multiple sclerosis. DNA of the CDR3: TGCAGTGCTAGAGGAGAACGACAGGGGTTAAAGCCCCAGCATTTT. Protein: CSARGERQGLKPQHF.